This record looks at one TCR beta chain sequence and its context. Its antigen remains unknown. A second roughly 7 to 12 cycle PCR used barcoded and J-beta primers. A template-switch adaptor with 12 random nucleotides tagged each cDNA molecule. TCRdb fed the 5' RACE reads into MiXCR, producing one record per CDR3 protein. The table records roughly 1.6 million distinct CDR3 sequences, around 36% of them present only once. The data originate from a study of blood T cells in healthy people across ages. Trimming took 2 bases from V and 0 from J, leaving 13 bases between them. CDR3 length: 16 amino acids. CDR1 and CDR2 (germline): SGDLS, YYNGEE. The sample providers were healthy Caucasian people from Russia, aged roughly 6 to 90. Study-wide points: Those diversity estimates obtained from one million T cells were thought to be underestimates.

This chain links TRBV9 with TRBJ2-3; D not resolved. The TCR was taken from a woman under 40 in good health. Sample: blood. This CDR3 is CASSVLLVASTDTQYF. The CDR3, as DNA: TGTGCCAGCAGCGTTCTCTTGGTCGCTAGCACAGATACGCAGTATTTT.